These T cell receptor beta chains were read from a single sample in a study of T cell responses to AZD1222 COVID-19 vaccine. TCRdb's copy holds only in-frame clones and misses some; the assay was immunoSEQ multiplex PCR. The table lists 170,000 or so clones, roughly 90% of them singletons. The input for sequencing was peripheral blood, taken on day 0 of AZD1222 vaccination. The receptors originated from an adult in good health. Both conserved end residues are part of each CDR3. A D gene is named only where the DNA matches it firmly. For some rows the clone size is stated as once, few or many, or as a class when expanded; others skip it.

J: TRBJ1-6
V: TRBV28
length: 16
D: TRBD1
size: -
CDR3: CASSSPPGGGGSPLHF
DNA: TGTGCCAGCAGTTCCCCCCCAGGGGGCGGCGGTTCACCCCTCCACTTT

J: TRBJ2-3
V: TRBV2
length: 14
D: -
size: -
CDR3: CASSDWENTDTQYF
DNA: TGTGCCAGCAGTGATTGGGAGAACACAGATACGCAGTATTTT

J: TRBJ2-6
V: TRBV19
length: 20
D: TRBD2
size: -
CDR3: CASSPFGGRTESSGANVLTF
DNA: TGTGCCAGTAGCCCCTTTGGCGGGAGGACCGAAAGCTCTGGGGCCAACGTCCTGACTTTC

J: TRBJ2-7
V: TRBV5-8
length: 15
D: -
size: -
CDR3: CASSWGGRPAYEQYF
DNA: TGTGCCAGCAGCTGGGGAGGCAGGCCGGCCTACGAGCAGTACTTC

J: TRBJ2-5
V: TRBV3-1/TRBV3-2
length: 16
D: -
size: -
CDR3: CASSHLRAGNRETQYF
DNA: TGTGCCAGCAGCCACCTGCGGGCAGGGAATCGGGAGACCCAGTACTTC

J: TRBJ2-5
V: TRBV4-2
length: 15
D: TRBD2
size: -
CDR3: CASSQDWTSRETQYF
DNA: TGTGCCAGCAGCCAAGATTGGACTAGTCGGGAGACCCAGTACTTC

J: TRBJ1-4
V: TRBV2
length: 13
D: -
size: -
CDR3: CASSRDFNEKLFF
DNA: TGTGCCAGCAGTCGGGATTTTAATGAAAAACTGTTTTTT

J: TRBJ1-1
V: TRBV5-4
length: 13
D: TRBD1
size: once
CDR3: CASSRDRNTEAFF
DNA: TGTGCCAGCTCCCGGGACAGGAACACTGAAGCTTTCTTT

J: TRBJ2-1
V: TRBV27
length: 13
D: TRBD1
size: once
CDR3: CASSGRTGKEQFF
DNA: TGTGCCAGCAGTGGTAGGACAGGGAAAGAGCAGTTCTTC

J: TRBJ1-2
V: TRBV4-1
length: 16
D: -
size: -
CDR3: CASSNYPSGDVYGYTF
DNA: TGCGCCAGCAGCAACTACCCCTCCGGGGACGTCTATGGCTACACCTTC

J: TRBJ2-7
V: TRBV28
length: 13
D: -
size: once
CDR3: CASSPGTDFEQYF
DNA: TGTGCCAGCAGCCCCGGGACGGACTTCGAGCAGTACTTC

J: TRBJ2-7
V: TRBV10-3
length: 13
D: -
size: -
CDR3: CAISPRDVHEQYF
DNA: TGTGCCATCAGTCCCCGGGACGTCCACGAGCAGTACTTC

J: TRBJ1-1
V: TRBV27
length: 14
D: -
size: -
CDR3: CASSLSPGNTEAFF
DNA: TGTGCCAGCAGTTTATCGCCAGGGAACACTGAAGCTTTCTTT

J: TRBJ2-3
V: TRBV2
length: 15
D: TRBD1
size: -
CDR3: CASPPRDRGLYTQYF
DNA: TGTGCCAGTCCTCCCCGGGACAGGGGGCTATATACGCAGTATTTT

J: TRBJ1-2
V: TRBV6-4
length: 14
D: -
size: once
CDR3: CASSGGPMNYGYTF
DNA: TGTGCCAGCAGTGGCGGACCGATGAACTATGGCTACACCTTC

J: TRBJ2-1
V: TRBV23-1
length: 20
D: TRBD2
size: -
CDR3: CASSLNRPPSGGGSYNEQFF
DNA: TGCGCCAGCAGTCTAAACAGGCCCCCTAGCGGGGGTGGATCCTACAATGAGCAGTTCTTC

J: TRBJ2-1
V: TRBV18
length: 13
D: TRBD2
size: once
CDR3: CASSSGLAFGEFF
DNA: TGTGCCAGCTCATCGGGACTAGCGTTTGGGGAGTTCTTC

J: TRBJ1-4
V: TRBV2
length: 15
D: -
size: once
CDR3: CASARDRIAREKLFF
DNA: TGTGCCAGCGCCAGGGACCGAATCGCGAGGGAAAAACTGTTTTTT

J: TRBJ1-4
V: TRBV19
length: 16
D: -
size: -
CDR3: CASSIVDGPKGEKLFF
DNA: TGTGCCAGTAGTATAGTAGATGGGCCCAAAGGAGAAAAACTGTTTTTT

J: TRBJ2-7
V: TRBV11-3
length: 15
D: TRBD2
size: -
CDR3: CASSPGLAGIYEQYF
DNA: TGTGCCAGCAGCCCAGGACTAGCGGGTATCTACGAGCAGTACTTC

J: TRBJ2-1
V: TRBV29-1
length: 14
D: -
size: -
CDR3: CSVVPRELGHEQFF
DNA: TGCAGCGTCGTCCCCCGGGAGCTCGGCCATGAGCAGTTCTTC

J: TRBJ1-6
V: TRBV5-4
length: 18
D: -
size: -
CDR3: CASSSPWTGSSYNSPLHF
DNA: TGTGCCAGCAGCTCCCCGTGGACGGGAAGCTCCTATAATTCACCCCTCCACTTT

J: TRBJ2-7
V: TRBV18
length: 21
D: -
size: -
CDR3: CASSPPTFTRKTARGAYEQYF
DNA: TGTGCCAGCTCACCACCCACCTTCACGAGGAAAACCGCCAGAGGGGCCTACGAGCAGTACTTC

J: TRBJ2-1
V: TRBV5-4
length: 13
D: TRBD2
size: -
CDR3: CASRGLPNNEQFF
DNA: TGTGCCAGCAGGGGACTACCTAACAATGAGCAGTTCTTC

J: TRBJ2-1
V: TRBV5-4
length: 16
D: -
size: -
CDR3: CASSPKADVSYNEQFF
DNA: TGTGCCAGCAGCCCGAAAGCGGACGTTTCCTACAATGAGCAGTTCTTC

J: TRBJ2-1
V: TRBV19
length: 14
D: -
size: once
CDR3: CASRDGPAYNEQFF
DNA: TGTGCCAGTAGGGACGGCCCGGCCTACAATGAGCAGTTCTTC

J: TRBJ2-7
V: TRBV4-1
length: 14
D: -
size: -
CDR3: CASSQVTDTYEQYF
DNA: TGCGCCAGCAGCCAAGTAACAGATACCTACGAGCAGTACTTC

J: TRBJ2-1
V: TRBV4-1
length: 14
D: -
size: -
CDR3: CASSQPTPYNEQFF
DNA: TGCGCCAGCAGCCAACCGACCCCCTACAATGAGCAGTTCTTC

J: TRBJ2-5
V: TRBV25-1
length: 13
D: TRBD1
size: -
CDR3: CAKRQGWIETQYF
DNA: TGTGCCAAGAGACAGGGCTGGATTGAGACCCAGTACTTC

J: TRBJ1-6
V: TRBV19
length: 15
D: -
size: -
CDR3: CASSNREQSNSPLHF
DNA: TGTGCCAGTAGTAATCGGGAACAGTCGAATTCACCCCTCCACTTT

J: TRBJ2-1
V: TRBV9
length: 18
D: TRBD2
size: -
CDR3: CATIKGAAGGILHNEQFF
DNA: TGTGCCACCATAAAAGGGGCAGCGGGAGGTATCTTACACAATGAGCAGTTCTTC

J: TRBJ2-1
V: TRBV7-9
length: 15
D: -
size: once
CDR3: CASSPRQNWDNEQFF
DNA: TGTGCCAGCAGCCCACGGCAAAATTGGGACAATGAGCAGTTCTTC

J: TRBJ2-5
V: TRBV5-1
length: 14
D: -
size: -
CDR3: CASSLTSPQETQYF
DNA: TGCGCCAGCAGCTTAACTAGCCCACAAGAGACCCAGTACTTC